The 21 T cell receptor beta chains presented below share a single source sample, sequenced in a study of blood T cell repertoires in COVID-19. Clones were sequenced by immunoSEQ multiplex PCR, and TCRdb holds only the in-frame ones, with some missing. The sample carries 150,000 or so clones, approximately 81% recorded once. The sequenced sample was peripheral blood. All receptors come from a man between 18 and 35 years old with active or convalescent COVID-19.

The CDR3 DNA reads as TGTGCCAGCAGTTCGCCCCGGACAGGTGACAATGAGCAGTTCTTC. This encodes CASSSPRTGDNEQFF. The chain couples TRBV6-2 or TRBV6-3 to TRBJ2-1; 7 nucleotides line up with TRBD1. The CDR3 sequence is 15 residues long. The germline CDR1 and CDR2 sequences are MNHEY and SVGEGT. The junction had 8 bases not matched to a gene; V was cut back by 4 bases and J by 5 bases.

The chain is built from TRBV3-1 (or the pseudogene TRBV3-2) and TRBJ2-7; 7 bases agree with TRBD2. Trimming removed 6 bases from V and 6 bases from J; junction bases left unmatched: 14. The V gene's germline CDR1 is LGHDT and CDR2 YNNKEL (reference sequence). CDR3 length: 15 residues. CDR3 in DNA: TGTGCCAGCAGTAAAAGCGGAGGACTAGGGCCCGAGCAGTACTTC. Encoded protein: CASSKSGGLGPEQYF.

The CDR3 nucleotides are TGTGCCAGCAGACCCAGGGGTCTTAACTATGGCTACACCTTC. This gives the protein CASRPRGLNYGYTF. The chain links TRBV6-4 to TRBJ1-2; the D gene is possibly TRBD1 (6 bases). CDR1 and CDR2 (germline): MRHNA, SNTAGT. The CDR3 covers 14 residues. Trimming stripped 6 bases from V and 1 base from J, with 12 bases between.

At least ten counts were recorded for this clone. The chain combines TRBV3-1 (or the pseudogene TRBV3-2) with TRBJ2-5; TRBD2 might be the D (5 bases). V shed 0 bases and J shed 4 bases, with 12 bases lying between them. The germline CDR1 and CDR2 sequences are LGHDT and YNNKEL (reference sequence). The CDR3 consists of 15 residues. The CDR3: CASSQDRLAGETQYF. In DNA form, the CDR3 reads TGTGCCAGCAGCCAAGATCGGCTAGCCGGAGAGACCCAGTACTTC.

This clone came up a few times. This rearrangement joins TRBV5-6 to TRBJ1-1; TRBD1 is a possible D gene (6 bases). Germline V gene sequence: CDR1 SGHDT, CDR2 YYEEEE. V was trimmed by 0 bases and J by 9 bases, leaving 12 bases between them. The CDR3 runs 13 residues. This chain's CDR3 is CASSLVVRGKAFF. The CDR3 DNA reads TGTGCCAGCAGCTTGGTAGTAAGGGGGAAAGCTTTCTTT.

This clone was counted only a few times. The CDR3 DNA follows: TGTGCCAGCAGTCTCCCCCCTAAGACAGGGTATAATTCACCCCTCCACTTT. Translation gives CASSLPPKTGYNSPLHF. The chain combines TRBV28 with TRBJ1-6; TRBD1 matches 7 bases. After removal of 5 bases from V and 4 bases from J, the junction contained 11 bases not matched to a gene. Germline lookup yields CDR1 MDHEN and CDR2 SYDVKM. This CDR3 is built from 17 residues.

The chain uses TRBV7-2 and TRBJ1-3, with TRBD1 matching 8 bases. Germline trimming cut 5 bases from V and 3 bases from J; bases unmatched to any gene: 9. This CDR3 spans 16 amino acids. Germline loops: CDR1 SGHTA, CDR2 FQGNSA. CDR3 nucleotide sequence: TGTGCCAGCAGCCAAGGACAGGGTCAAGGTGGAAACACCATATATTTT. Translation gives CASSQGQGQGGNTIYF.

V gene TRBV15 combines with J gene TRBJ1-3; possible D gene TRBD1, 6 bases. This CDR3 has 16 residues. Germline V gene data show CDR1 as LNHNV and CDR2 as YYDKDF (reference sequence). The ends were cut back, 1 base at V and 0 bases at J, with 10 bases in the middle. In nucleotides, the CDR3 is TGTGCCACCAGCAGAGTGGGCAGGGGCTCTGGAAACACCATATATTTT. This sequence encodes CATSRVGRGSGNTIYF.

The chain employs TRBV18 and TRBJ1-5, with D possibly matching TRBD1 (5 bases). CDR3 length: 14 amino acids. The V gene's germline CDR1 is KGHSH and CDR2 LQKENI. V shed 5 bases and J shed 2 bases, with 10 bases lying between them. The CDR3 DNA reads as TGTGCCAGCTCAGCCACGGGGGGCAATCAGCCCCAGCATTTT. Translated, it gives CASSATGGNQPQHF.

J is TRBJ2-7 and V is TRBV30; 7 bases agree with TRBD1. The CDR3 consists of 14 residues. The germline CDR1 and CDR2 sequences are GTSNPN and SVGIG (reference sequence). V lost 2 bases to trimming and J lost 3 bases; unmatched junction nucleotides: 7. The CDR3 bases are TGTGCCTGGAGTCCCGGGGACAGCCGCTACGAGCAGTACTTC. Translation: CAWSPGDSRYEQYF.

As DNA, the CDR3 is TGTGCCAGCAGCTTAGTGGAGCTACCTACAGATACGCAGTATTTT. It is translated as CASSLVELPTDTQYF. V and J are TRBV7-2 and TRBJ2-3; D is undetermined. CDR3 length equals 15 residues. Germline CDR1 is SGHTA and CDR2 is FQGNSA. Trimming shortened V by 1 base and J by 3 bases, and 11 bases separated the two germline ends.

This chain joins TRBV7-9 and TRBJ2-3, with a tentative D call TRBD2 (6 bases). Germline CDR1 and CDR2: SEHNR and FQNEAQ (reference sequence). Trimming pared 5 bases from V and 2 bases from J, leaving 14 bases between. This CDR3 is built from 15 residues. This CDR3 reads CASSGVGGITDTQYF. The CDR3 DNA follows: TGTGCCAGCAGCGGGGTCGGGGGAATCACAGATACGCAGTATTTT.

V and J are TRBV2 and TRBJ2-1; 7 bases map to TRBD2. The CDR3 totals 13 residues. CDR1 and CDR2 from the germline V gene are SNHLY and FYNNEI. V was clipped by 6 bases and J by 4 bases; unmatched bases: 3. CDR3 bases: TGTGCCAGCAGCGATAGCGGGTACAATGAGCAGTTCTTC. As protein: CASSDSGYNEQFF.

The chain couples TRBV5-8 to TRBJ1-5; the D is unclear. CDR1 and CDR2 (germline): SGHTS, YDEGEE. Trimming left V 4 bases short and J 2 bases short, with 13 bases between. The CDR3 length is 15 residues. CDR3 loop: CASSPLRGGNQPQHF. The CDR3 coding sequence is TGTGCCAGCAGCCCCCTTCGGGGAGGCAATCAGCCCCAGCATTTT.

CDR3 amino acids: CASSLRVWYEQYF. Written as DNA, the CDR3 is TGTGCCAGCAGCTTACGAGTGTGGTACGAGCAGTACTTC. The chain employs TRBV5-6 and TRBJ2-7; D not certain. The CDR3 is 13 amino acids. Germline loops: CDR1 SGHDT, CDR2 YYEEEE. The V gene lost 2 bases and the J gene lost 4 bases, with 10 bases spanning the gap.

CDR3 in DNA: TGTGCCAGCAGTGACTCGGCAGGGCCAAACACTGAAGCTTTCTTT. Translation gives CASSDSAGPNTEAFF. J is TRBJ1-1 and V is TRBV6-4, with D possibly TRBD1 on 5 matching bases. Trimming pared 0 bases from V and 2 bases from J, leaving 10 bases between. Germline CDR1 reads MRHNA; CDR2 reads SNTAGT. CDR3 length equals 15 residues.

The rearrangement links TRBV12-2 to TRBJ2-3; the D call TRBD2 from the table was never checked on the DNA. TRBV12-2 corresponds to a pseudogene. The length of the CDR3 is 17 residues. The DNA for the CDR3 is TGTGCAAGTTCTGGGCTAGCGGGCCTCTTAGCCACAGATACGCAGTATTTT. Translation gives CASSGLAGLLATDTQYF.

The chain recombines TRBV2 with TRBJ1-5; the match to TRBD1 covers 9 bases. Losses at the gene ends were 7 bases for V and 0 bases for J; bases not matched to a gene: 1. This CDR3 comprises 14 residues. CDR1 is SNHLY, CDR2 FYNNEI, per germline. The CDR3 DNA follows: TGTGCCAGCATGGACAGGGGTAGCAATCAGCCCCAGCATTTT. Its protein is CASMDRGSNQPQHF.

This rearrangement joins TRBV27 to TRBJ2-5, with D perhaps matching TRBD2 (6 bases). Trimming took off 3 bases at V and 7 bases at J, with 27 bases between the two ends. CDR3 length: 18 residues. Germline V gene sequence: CDR1 MNHEY, CDR2 SMNVEV (reference sequence). As DNA, the CDR3 is TGTGCCAGCAGTTTTACAATCGGGCCGACGGGATACGGGGGGACCCAGTACTTC. The encoded protein is CASSFTIGPTGYGGTQYF.

This clone showed up just once. The genes are TRBV28 and TRBJ1-2; maybe TRBD1 (6 bases). V shed 1 base and J shed 8 bases, with 8 bases lying between them. Per the germline V gene, CDR1 is MDHEN and CDR2 is SYDVKM. There are 12 residues in the CDR3. This CDR3 is CASSLLQGGYTF. CDR3 DNA sequence: TGTGCCAGCAGTTTATTACAGGGCGGCTACACCTTC.

In its sample, this clone was seen once. V gene TRBV28 combines with J gene TRBJ1-5, with TRBD1 as a possible D gene (5 bases). Per germline, CDR1 MDHEN and CDR2 SYDVKM. The CDR3 has 16 amino acids. V lost 5 bases and J lost 1, with 15 bases in between. In DNA, the CDR3 is TGTGCCAGCAGTCCGTTCAGGACACCCAGCAATCAGCCCCAGCATTTT. Protein: CASSPFRTPSNQPQHF.